These T cell receptor beta chains were read from a single sample in a study of regulatory T cells in long-lasting Graves disease. In TCRdb, the multiplex PCR reads were re-called with MiXCR into one record per CDR3 protein. The repertoire has under 800,000 distinct CDR3 sequences, about 15% of them found once; the top ten carry around 18%. These sequences were also reported in another study, on T cells in Graves' hyperthyroidism and ophthalmopathy.

The material was peripheral blood mononuclear cells (PBMCs), obtained at new diagnosis, from a patient treated with antithyroid drugs. Receptors were obtained from a woman in her twenties or thirties with Graves disease. CDR3s include the opening cysteine and the closing phenylalanine or tryptophan. The order of the fields is V gene, J gene, CDR3 protein.

TRBV28	TRBJ2-7	CASGEKSYEQYF
TRBV11-2	TRBJ2-7	CASSLEYQGAYEQYF
TRBV20-1	TRBJ2-3	CSARAGGLAGSVLSTDTQYF
TRBV19	TRBJ2-2	CASSRYLTNTGELFF
TRBV12-3/TRBV12-4	TRBJ2-1	CASSLLTGGGDEQFF
TRBV5-1	TRBJ1-1	CASSPGVPGTEAFF
TRBV7-2	TRBJ1-1	CASSPRGRVTEAFF
TRBV12-3/TRBV12-4	TRBJ1-2	CASSGGGAGGYTF
TRBV11-2	TRBJ1-1	CASSLAGANTEDFF
TRBV30	TRBJ1-4	CAWSVVEKLFF
TRBV12-3/TRBV12-4	TRBJ2-5	CASRRGLGGQETQYF
TRBV7-9	TRBJ2-7	CASSQRGISNYEQYF
TRBV12-3/TRBV12-4	TRBJ1-5	CASSETGAIQPQHF
TRBV29-1	TRBJ2-5	CSVTTNSGGTQYF
TRBV12-3/TRBV12-4	TRBJ1-1	CASTNGGRGMNTEAFF
TRBV6-5	TRBJ2-2	CASSWTGPNTGELFF
TRBV7-3	TRBJ2-7	CASARDLSYEQYF
TRBV27	TRBJ1-6	CASSFAHANSPLHF
TRBV20-1	TRBJ2-3	CSALEDTQYF
TRBV12-3/TRBV12-4	TRBJ2-7	CASSPPTGQGSYEQYF
TRBV19	TRBJ1-1	CASSSDRTEAFF
TRBV2	TRBJ1-4	CASWSQAGEKLFF
TRBV7-3	TRBJ1-3	CASSLNRDCTIYF